One TCR beta chain is described in this entry. Its specific antigen is unknown. Base qualities were left out, and no much larger clone turns up one base away. The method behind the library was the immunoSEQ multiplex PCR assay. For the multiplex PCR, a mixture combining 60 forward primers for TCR Vbeta segments and 13 reverse primers for TCR Jbeta segments was used. A multiplex PCR assay on genomic DNA amplified the CDR3 region of rearranged TCR beta genes. The amplified TCR beta libraries were sequenced on the Illumina HiSeq System as 87-base-pair reads. As for how the authors treated the data: A later analysis tallied 75 million to 95 million unique TCR beta chains across the 666 repertoires, and some 12 million of those chains were shared by two or more donors. Raw reads were error-corrected and collapsed into unique sequences by a nearest-neighbor algorithm in which closely related sequences were merged to remove PCR and sequencing errors. CDR3 sequences were aligned to IMGT reference sequences to assign V, D and J gene segments. Each retained sequence needed at least a six-nucleotide match to both a V gene segment and a J gene segment. A rearrangement counted as productive if the CDR3 had no stop codons and remained in frame with V and J, and every other rearrangement counted as non-productive. Following IMGT convention, CDR3 was defined as the stretch from the second conserved V-encoded cysteine to the conserved J-encoded phenylalanine. Sequences without an unambiguous match to a single V gene segment were excluded from the earlier analysis of 500 to 700 of the donors. An earlier analysis of some 500 of the donors classified V segments as functional when productive rearrangements were above 56.7% and as segregating when the standard deviation between donors was above 5%. A statistical classification framework was built to diagnose cytomegalovirus status from the catalog of TCR beta chain sequences. V and J gene assignment, in a later analysis, came from comparing TCR nucleotide sequences with IMGT/GENE-DB human TR gene sequences. Using the TCRdist pipeline, a later analysis assigned CDR3 sequences along with most-parsimonious VDJ recombination scenarios. In a later analysis, every TCR beta chain was defined by the combination of its CDR3 amino acid sequence and its V-gene family, and reads without a unique V-gene family were dropped. To address suspected cross-contamination and a sequencing artifact, a later analysis removed approximately 600 highly shared, low-generation-probability nucleotide sequences. In a later analysis, a clonal expansion index for each public chain was calculated from normalized within-repertoire ranks of inferred template counts. Generation probabilities in a later analysis came from a VDJ recombination model fitted to out-of-frame rearrangements, and those results were checked against IGoR. In a later analysis, hypergeometric tests were used to score TCR-TCR, TCR-HLA and TCR-CMV co-occurrence, with a repertoire-size bias correction applied to TCR pairs. In a later analysis, false discovery rates were estimated by permuting HLA or CMV assignments 20 times. In a later analysis, co-occurring TCRs were grouped using DBSCAN, with TCRdist sequence similarity added in when clustering inside HLA-allele-positive subsets. For co-occurrence clustering, repertoires with fewer than 30,000 or more than 120,000 public chains were excluded, along with four or five repertoires with anomalous nucleotide sharing. Here the immuneACCESS table is served through TCRdb, limited to in-frame sequences with V and J called. Missing clones are a known gap in these copies; in checked studies unresolved V genes cover under half, and the rest lacks a known reason. The V and J calls and clone size come from that table; D and trimming were worked out from the DNA. This sample lists 120,000 to 150,000 clones; 76% were detected once. The ten largest clones capture under 4.5% of the sample.

The sample comes from a study of cytomegalovirus exposure and HLA in healthy donors (dated by TCRdb to the late 2010s). Some background on the complete study: In an earlier analysis of roughly 500 of the donors, approximately 260 Gb of sequence data and approximately 120 million unique TCR beta sequences from 150 million to 200 million T cells were reported. In a later genetic analysis, genome-wide SNP genotypes for about three fifths of the roughly 670 donors were used, and that subset was treated as a discovery cohort. HLA typing included class I and class II loci at four-digit resolution. Besides the first cohort of around 700 subjects, a separate validation cohort made up of 120 different subjects was used. All discovery cohort repertoires had been generated using a single sequencing platform. An early release covering roughly 600 HLA-typed donors comprised about 310 gigabases of sequencing data and roughly 86 million unique TCR sequences. Four or five DR-DQ haplotypes were handled as single units for association and clustering because linkage in the cohort was strong. In a later analysis, previously published TCR beta repertoires from about 670 donors were re-analyzed and high-resolution HLA genotyping was added so that TCR occurrence patterns could be studied. Among the approximately 400 genotyped donors, around 81% belonged to the genetic ancestry cluster associated with self-reported Caucasian donors. Rather than drawing on any new phenotypic data, the later analysis identified candidate immune exposures from TCR beta sequences and the way those sequences occurred across donors. Alongside the repertoire data, information on donor age, sex, ethnicity and CMV serostatus was compiled. To predict cytomegalovirus infection status, the study brought together high-throughput TCR immunosequencing, statistical association of individual TCRs with disease status, and machine learning. On average, over 200,000 unique TCR beta nucleotide sequences were sequenced per donor among more than 350 genotyped donors of the cohort, with about 17% of those sequences being non-productive. An earlier analysis of approximately 640 of the donors applied high-throughput TCR beta sequencing to assess whether each TCR beta V gene segment acted as functional or pseudogenic. Using immunosequencing, the study profiled T cell repertoires from 550 to 750 subjects and related those repertoires to cytomegalovirus serostatus. The study aimed to test whether cataloging public T cell receptors could reveal signatures of past pathogen exposure. Typing coverage differed by locus: A, B, C, DRB1 and DQB1 were typed in roughly 629-630 donors, DQA1 in about 560, DPA1 in around 600, and DPB1 in 450 to 480. Overall results and qualifications from the work: About 15 rarely observed V segments, including chromosome 9 orphons, were excluded from the earlier analysis of approximately 500 of the donors because counts were too low. A few of the identified cytomegalovirus-associated TCR beta chains were confirmed in vitro to be specific for cytomegalovirus antigens. Most TCR sequences were seen in very few donors, while some public TCRs were found in many individuals. Correlated functional status among segregating V segments might reflect linkage disequilibrium, but an unknown experimental factor could not be ruled out. It was suggested by the authors that the approach could potentially be generalized to other disease states and immunological phenotypes. A further reported finding was that TCR beta sequences accurately predicted the HLA-A and HLA-B alleles for most subjects in the first cohort. Because HLA typing was unavailable for some donors at each locus, only the typed subset was used in association tests. Assigning TCR associations to individual alleles was difficult when HLA alleles, especially DR and DQ, strongly co-occurred. In a later analysis, several top co-occurrence clusters were reported to appear linked to parvovirus B19, influenza, CMV and Epstein-Barr virus. Some IMGT-functional V segments, including TRBV6-2 and TRBV6-3, could not be told apart with the 87-base-pair reads, so those segments were excluded. A later genetic analysis associated a missense DCLRE1C variant with V-gene and J-gene trimming of TCR beta chains, and an independent cohort replicated the association. Roughly uniform sequencing depth across donors was assumed in presence/absence analyses, although this assumption may not hold. According to a later analysis, TCR association rates differed among HLA loci, with DRB1 alleles showing the most associated TCRs and HLA-C alleles showing the fewest. A cluster of highly shared sequence variants was judged likely to represent a technical artifact of the sequencing pipeline. In both the original and validation cohorts, the classifier was reported to diagnose cytomegalovirus status with high specificity and sensitivity. According to a later genetic analysis, donors in an Asian-associated ancestry cluster had fewer N-insertions in productive TCRs than the roughly 670-donor mean. Compared with equally common non-associated chains, HLA-associated TCR beta chains in a later analysis were more clonally expanded and had lower generation probabilities. At a false discovery rate of 0.05, a later analysis linked around 15,000 TCR beta sequences to specific HLA alleles. In an earlier analysis of 587 of the donors, most TCR beta V segments appeared in productive rearrangements about 87% or about 30% of the time, broadly matching IMGT annotations. For the cohort, immune exposure information was limited to CMV serostatus. The cohort was sequenced for TCR beta chains only, and without alpha or paired-chain data the features that could be detected were limited. The study listed over 150 TCR beta chains as associated with cytomegalovirus. In a later analysis, most CMV-associated TCR beta chains were found to appear HLA-restricted, with HLA associations seemingly driven largely by CMV exposure.

The cohort was made up of approximately 670 healthy bone marrow donors. At the time of sampling, every cohort member was nominally healthy, though immune exposures that went unrecorded were likely present. The donor tested CMV seronegative and was one of the 352 seronegative cohort members. Each donor provided a peripheral blood sample, and peripheral blood mononuclear cells were used for TCR beta sequencing. Genomic DNA extraction from the blood cell samples was performed with the Qiagen DNeasy Blood Extraction Kit. The CDR3 goes from the cysteine to the phenylalanine over 16 residues. Of all the DNA, just the CDR3 is kept, 48 bases in frame from base 1. The CDR1 and CDR2 encoded by the germline V gene are MGHRA and YSYEKL. V and J lose 7 bases and 2 bases, and a span of 18 bases separates them.

This clonotype originated in a man younger than 30 in good health and CMV-seronegative. Sequenced input: PBMCs. Rearrangement joined TRBV4-1 to TRBJ2-4, with TRBD1 perhaps the D gene, on 6 matching bases. Read as DNA, the sequence is TGCGCCAGCAATAGCCCTGGAACAGGGACCAAAAACATTCAGTACTTC. Its protein is CASNSPGTGTKNIQYF.